The 25 T cell receptor beta chains below come from one sample, sequenced in a study of shared clonotypes between healthy human individuals. Using immunoSEQ multiplex PCR, the repertoire was profiled, and TCRdb retains in-frame clones only, with some absent. This sample carries about 1,800,000 clones, about 95% of them seen once, and the ten largest clones take approximately 1.2%. Cells designated naive CD8 were CD45RO-negative and were positively selected for CCR7, with terminally differentiated effector memory CD45RA+ cells excluded. Sequencing was performed on naive CD8+ T cells sorted from blood. The receptors stem from a man in his late teens or twenties in good health.

On this clone: Distinct nucleotide sequences in the sample also encode this CDR3. The V and J genes are TRBV28 and TRBJ1-2; 9 nucleotides match TRBD1. The CDR3 runs to 14 residues. Unmatched junction bases numbered 3, after V lost 3 bases and J lost 4 bases. Germline lookup yields CDR1 MDHEN and CDR2 SYDVKM. The CDR3 DNA follows: TGTGCCAGCAGTTTTGGGACAGGGCTCTATGGCTACACCTTC. Translated: CASSFGTGLYGYTF.

The J gene is TRBJ2-7, the V gene TRBV7-2; D is undetermined. The CDR3 contains 13 residues. Trimming left V 1 base short and J 6 bases short, with 10 bases between. Germline-derived CDR1 and CDR2 are SGHTA and FQGNSA. CDR3 protein: CASSLDGAPEQYF. DNA of the CDR3: TGTGCCAGCAGCTTAGATGGTGCCCCCGAGCAGTACTTC.

J is TRBJ2-1 and V is TRBV27, with 9 bases aligning to TRBD2. The CDR3 sequence is 17 residues long. V dropped 6 bases and J dropped 7; count of bases not matched to a gene: 16. The germline V gene has CDR1 MNHEY and CDR2 SMNVEV (reference sequence). The DNA for the CDR3 is TGTGCCAGCAGGGAGCTACCTTTTAGCGGGGGAAGGAATGAGCAGTTCTTC. Its protein is CASRELPFSGGRNEQFF.

The genes are TRBV4-1 and TRBJ2-1, with 10 positions matching TRBD2. Germline CDR1 reads MGHRA; CDR2 reads YSYEKL. V shed 0 bases and J 4 bases; nucleotides not matched to a gene: 9. The CDR3 covers 18 residues. CDR3 sequence (DNA): TGCGCCAGCAGCCAAGATAAGAATAGCGGGGGGCCTTACAATGAGCAGTTCTTC. Translating gives CASSQDKNSGGPYNEQFF.

V and J are TRBV7-9 and TRBJ1-3, with D hard to call. This CDR3 region has 15 residues. Germline-derived CDR1 and CDR2 are SEHNR and FQNEAQ (reference sequence). V was cut by 9 bases and J by 0 bases, with 15 bases left in between. CDR3 sequence (DNA): TGTGCCAGTGAATTCGTTGGAGGCTCTGGAAACACCATATATTTT. Its protein product is CASEFVGGSGNTIYF.

Only one count was recorded for this clone. The J gene is TRBJ1-1, the V gene TRBV6-5; D is undetermined. CDR1 and CDR2 from the germline V gene are MNHEY and SVGAGI. The length of the CDR3 is 9 residues. Here the CDR3 reads CVAGRWAFF. The CDR3 DNA reads TGTGTCGCTGGACGATGGGCTTTCTTT.

Note on this clone: The sample has other DNA sequences that encode this CDR3 too. This chain uses TRBV9 with TRBJ2-7; perhaps TRBD1 as D (5 bases). Germline V gene lookup returns CDR1 SGDLS and CDR2 YYNGEE. V lost 4 bases and J 3 bases, leaving 14 bases between the germline ends. This CDR3 contains 14 residues. For the CDR3, the DNA is TGTGCCAGCAGCTCCGGAACAGGAGACTACGAGCAGTACTTC. Protein product: CASSSGTGDYEQYF.

The chain joins TRBV7-9 to TRBJ2-1; 12 bases fit TRBD2. Germline CDR1 reads SEHNR; CDR2 reads FQNEAQ (reference sequence). The length of the CDR3 is 16 residues. Trimming cost V 7 bases and J 7 bases; bases outside gene matches: 11. In DNA form, the CDR3 reads TGTGCCAGCACCAGACTAGCGGGAGAGATCGGAAATGAGCAGTTCTTC. This codes for CASTRLAGEIGNEQFF.

The chain recombines TRBV7-8 with TRBJ2-1; TRBD2 aligns across 9 bases. Trimming removed 4 bases from V and 9 bases from J; junction bases left unmatched: 10. This CDR3 contains 15 residues. CDR1 and CDR2 (germline): SGHVS, FQNEAQ. This CDR3 is CASSYPGSGSSEQFF. The DNA for the CDR3 is TGTGCCAGCAGCTACCCGGGTAGCGGGAGTAGTGAGCAGTTCTTC.

J is TRBJ2-5 and V is TRBV7-2, with D unresolved. CDR1 is SGHTA and CDR2 is FQGNSA in the germline V gene. The length of the CDR3 is 13 residues. V lost 4 bases and J lost 5, with 11 bases in between. CDR3 bases: TGTGCCAGCAGCTCGACCATAACGGAGACCCAGTACTTC. Protein: CASSSTITETQYF.

On this clone: Other nucleotide sequences in the sample specify the same CDR3. The chain has TRBV5-1 and TRBJ1-2; possible D gene TRBD1, 5 bases. The germline V gene encodes CDR1 SGHRS and CDR2 YFSETQ. The CDR3 extends over 14 amino acids. Trimming removed 6 bases at V and 0 bases at J, with 12 bases between. CDR3 sequence reads: CASTLDSPNYGYTF. Here the CDR3 DNA reads TGCGCCAGCACCCTCGACAGTCCTAACTATGGCTACACCTTC.

The rearrangement links TRBV6-5 to TRBJ1-2; 8 bases agree with TRBD1. V was pared by 7 bases and J by 4 bases, with 11 bases of the junction left unmatched. This CDR3 has 15 amino acids. The germline CDR1 and CDR2 sequences are MNHEY and SVGAGI. CDR3 sequence (DNA): TGTGCCAGCAAAGAAGGACAGGGCCTTTTCTATGGCTACACCTTC. The encoded protein is CASKEGQGLFYGYTF.

The chain is built from TRBV2 and TRBJ2-3, with 9 bases that match TRBD2. Germline-derived CDR1 and CDR2 are SNHLY and FYNNEI. With 6 bases clipped from V and 2 bases from J, the junction kept 6 bases outside the gene matches. This CDR3 spans 15 amino acids. This CDR3 reads CASRDPGLATDTQYF. In DNA form, the CDR3 reads TGTGCCAGCAGGGACCCGGGACTAGCCACAGATACGCAGTATTTT.

This chain joins TRBV6-5 and TRBJ1-4; the D gene is possibly TRBD1 (5 bases). V was shortened by 2 bases and J by 4 bases, with 14 bases between the two germline ends. Per the germline V gene, CDR1 is MNHEY and CDR2 is SVGAGI. The CDR3 has 16 amino acids. CDR3 bases: TGTGCCAGCAGTTACGGCCCAGGGAATCTTAATGAAAAACTGTTTTTT. Protein sequence: CASSYGPGNLNEKLFF.

V is TRBV27 and J is TRBJ1-1; D is undetermined. The germline V gene encodes CDR1 MNHEY and CDR2 SMNVEV (reference sequence). Trimming left V 2 bases short and J 3 bases short, with 7 bases between. This CDR3 contains 13 residues. The CDR3 DNA reads TGTGCCAGCAGTTTAGTGCAGGACACTGAAGCTTTCTTT. This codes for CASSLVQDTEAFF.

The chain has TRBV11-2 and TRBJ2-1; 7 positions agree with TRBD2. Trimming removed 1 base from V and 3 bases from J; junction bases left unmatched: 6. The CDR3 is 16 residues long. Looked up from germline, CDR1 is SGHAT and CDR2 is FQNNGV. The CDR3 DNA reads TGTGCCAGCAGCTTAGGGGGCGGGAGAAACTACAATGAGCAGTTCTTC. Residues: CASSLGGGRNYNEQFF.

The gene calls are TRBV11-3 and TRBJ2-7; possible D gene TRBD1, 6 bases. CDR3 length: 17 amino acids. Germline CDR1 and CDR2: SGHNT and YENEEA. V was trimmed by 0 bases and J by 2 bases, leaving 17 bases between them. The CDR3 DNA sequence: TGTGCCAGCAGCTTAGACCGAAGGCTCAGGGGAACCTACGAGCAGTACTTC. This sequence encodes CASSLDRRLRGTYEQYF.

Points on this clone: At the DNA level, this CDR3 is encoded by other sequences in the same sample as well. The chain employs TRBV4-1 and TRBJ1-2, with D possibly matching TRBD1 (5 bases). V dropped 0 bases and J dropped 4 bases, with 9 bases sitting between them. Germline lookup yields CDR1 MGHRA and CDR2 YSYEKL. The CDR3 has 14 amino acids. The CDR3 reads CASSQDPGGYGYTF. Written as DNA, the CDR3 is TGCGCCAGCAGCCAAGACCCTGGGGGCTATGGCTACACCTTC.

The CDR3 here is CASSQESGLTAYEQYF. The CDR3 coding sequence is TGTGCCAGCAGCCAAGAATCGGGACTTACAGCCTACGAGCAGTACTTC. The chain combines TRBV14 with TRBJ2-7, with a tentative D call TRBD2 (6 bases). Germline CDR1 reads SGHDN; CDR2 reads FVKESK. CDR3 size: 16 residues. V was shortened by 0 bases and J by 2 bases, with 14 bases between the two germline ends.

The genes are TRBV27 and TRBJ2-5; D is unclear. The CDR3 runs 12 residues. Trimming stripped 5 bases from V and 4 bases from J, with 8 bases between. Germline V gives CDR1 MNHEY, CDR2 SMNVEV (reference sequence). CDR3 sequence reads: CASSVGGETQYF. The CDR3 DNA reads TGTGCCAGCAGTGTTGGTGGAGAGACCCAGTACTTC.

V is TRBV6-1 and J is TRBJ2-7; D call uncertain. With 7 bases removed from V and 2 bases from J, the gap between germline ends came to 9 bases. This CDR3 spans 12 amino acids. Germline V gene sequence: CDR1 MNHNS, CDR2 SASEGT. The CDR3 DNA follows: TGTGCCAGCACCCCCAGCCCCTACGAGCAGTACTTC. Protein product: CASTPSPYEQYF.

The chain employs TRBV13 and TRBJ2-5, with D possibly being TRBD1 or TRBD2 (6 bases each). The germline gives CDR1 PRHDT, CDR2 FYEKMQ (reference sequence). The CDR3 is made up of 16 amino acids. Trimming left V 5 bases short and J 4 bases short, with 20 bases between. CDR3 amino acids: CASSLGTPGRRETQYF. CDR3 coding DNA: TGTGCCAGCAGCCTCGGGACACCGGGGAGGAGAGAGACCCAGTACTTC.

V is TRBV7-1 and J is TRBJ2-4; TRBD2 matches at 16 bases. TRBV7-1 is an ORF, with its function uncertain. J was trimmed by 0 bases and V by 3 bases; bases with no gene match: 20. CDR3 length: 24 amino acids. The CDR3 is CASSSIRALGLAGGQKGAKNIQYF. The CDR3 nucleotides are TGTGCCAGCAGCTCGATAAGGGCCCTGGGACTAGCGGGGGGGCAGAAGGGAGCCAAAAACATTCAGTACTTC.

The chain uses TRBV2 and TRBJ2-2; 8 positions match TRBD1. The V segment lost 7 bases and the J segment 7 bases; nucleotides outside the gene matches: 8. The CDR3 contains 14 residues. Germline values: CDR1 SNHLY, CDR2 FYNNEI. The CDR3 bases are TGTGCCAGCACCTGGACAGGGTCGGTCGGGGAGCTGTTTTTT. It yields the protein CASTWTGSVGELFF.

V is TRBV7-4 and J is TRBJ1-2; D ambiguous. V lost 6 bases to trimming and J lost 1 base, with 21 bases between them. Germline lookup yields CDR1 SGHVT and CDR2 SQSDAQ. The CDR3 contains 17 residues. This CDR3 is CASRTRAWTENNYGYTF. The CDR3 DNA reads TGTGCCAGCAGGACTAGGGCCTGGACGGAGAATAACTATGGCTACACCTTC.